The T cell receptor (beta chain) described here comes from a study of shared clonotypes between healthy human individuals. Assay: immunoSEQ multiplex PCR; the TCRdb copy retains only in-frame clones and omits some. The table lists some 490,000 clones, over 70% of them singletons. Deletions cut 5 bases from V and 4 bases from J, with 6 bases between. This CDR3 has 11 amino acids. Germline V CDR1 and CDR2: SEHNR, FQNEAQ (reference sequence). Sequencing was performed on PBMCs. The genes are TRBV7-9 and TRBJ2-7, with D uncertain. The receptor was isolated from a woman between 40 and 55 years old in good health. Some clones in this sample may be carry-over from other donors' samples. CDR3 loop: CASSQQYEQYF. The DNA of the CDR3 is TGTGCCAGCAGCCAACAGTACGAGCAGTACTTC.